Presented here are 25 T cell receptor beta chains from one specimen sequenced in a study of T cells in Graves' hyperthyroidism and ophthalmopathy. TCR beta CDR3 regions were amplified from RNA. HTBI primers were used for first-round RT-PCR of the TCR CDR3. TCRdb re-derived calls from the multiplex PCR reads in MiXCR, one entry per CDR3 protein. The data contain hundreds of thousands of distinct CDR3 sequences, roughly 14% of them singletons. Sequences were obtained from blood. The receptor source for this set is a woman between 40 and 50 years old with Graves' ophthalmopathy.

This clonotype was counted at least ten times. The chain has TRBV5-1 and TRBJ1-5, with a tentative D call TRBD1 (6 bases). V was clipped by 4 bases and J by 5 bases, with 13 bases between them. Germline loops: CDR1 SGHRS, CDR2 YFSETQ. The CDR3 loop spans 14 amino acids. This CDR3 reads CASSPGGTDQPQHF. The CDR3, as DNA: TGCGCCAGCAGCCCGGGGGGCACGGATCAGCCCCAGCATTTT.

Ten or more counts support this clonotype. J is TRBJ2-5 and V is TRBV20-1; D is unclear. With 0 bases removed from V and 5 bases from J, the gap between germline ends came to 10 bases. The CDR3 extends over 13 amino acids. Germline-derived CDR1 and CDR2 are DFQATT and SNEGSKA (reference sequence). The CDR3 reads CSARDLGTETQYF. CDR3 in DNA: TGCAGTGCTAGAGATCTGGGAACGGAGACCCAGTACTTC.

This clonotype has at least ten counts. The rearrangement uses TRBV7-3 and TRBJ2-7; D assignment may be TRBD1 or TRBD2 (5 bases each). Deletions cut 5 bases from V and 9 bases from J, with 29 bases between. Germline V gives CDR1 SGHTA, CDR2 FQGTGA. The CDR3 covers 17 residues. The CDR3 reads CASSHSLTGTTLLGQYF. The CDR3 nucleotides read TGTGCCAGCAGCCACTCTCTTACCGGGACCACGCTCCTAGGGCAGTACTTC.

This clonotype was observed a handful of times. Mismatch with germline at one junction end may stem from a read error. The chain recombines TRBV7-7 with TRBJ2-5; D might be TRBD2 (5 bases). The CDR3 extends over 15 amino acids. Germline V CDR1 and CDR2: SSHAT, FNYEAQ (reference sequence). CDR3 coding DNA: TGTGCTAGCAGCTTAGGAGGAGTAGTTTCCCAGACCCAGTACTTC. It yields the protein CASSLGGVVSQTQYF.

The chain is built from TRBV29-1 and TRBJ2-5, with D unresolved. Trimming removed 1 base from V and 5 bases from J, with 11 bases in between. From germline, CDR1 is SQVTM and CDR2 ANQGSEA. CDR3 length equals 13 residues. CDR3 region: CSVEGTRGETQYF. In nucleotides, the CDR3 is TGCAGCGTTGAAGGGACCCGTGGGGAGACCCAGTACTTC.

This clonotype was found many times. The V call is TRBV15, the J call TRBJ1-1, with a tentative D call TRBD1 (6 bases). V lost 0 bases and J 6 bases, leaving 8 bases between the germline ends. The germline V gene has CDR1 LNHNV and CDR2 YYDKDF (reference sequence). CDR3 size: 13 residues. The CDR3 DNA sequence: TGTGCCACCAGCAGAGACAGGGGCGCTGAAGCTTTCTTT. Translated: CATSRDRGAEAFF.

This clonotype was seen at least ten times. V usage is TRBV12-3 or TRBV12-4 and J usage is TRBJ1-1, with D possibly TRBD1 on 6 matching bases. Trimming removed 3 bases at V and 9 bases at J, with 11 bases between. This CDR3 comprises 12 residues. CDR3 region: CASSLLRDKAFF. CDR3 nucleotide sequence: TGTGCCAGCAGTTTGCTCCGGGACAAAGCTTTCTTT.

On this clonotype itself: Since a much larger clone is just one base distant, this may be a read error. The CDR3 DNA reads as TGTGCCAGCAGTTACGCTCAGGGGGCCTACGAGCAGTACTTC. This translates into CASSYAQGAYEQYF. This chain joins TRBV6-5 and TRBJ2-7, with 7 bases lining up with TRBD1. Germline values: CDR1 MNHEY, CDR2 SVGAGI. There are 14 residues in the CDR3. The V segment lost 2 bases and the J segment 2 bases; nucleotides outside the gene matches: 3.

This clonotype showed up many times. CDR3 region: CASSLVGLYQPQHF. As DNA, the CDR3 is TGTGCCAGCAGTTTGGTAGGACTCTATCAGCCCCAGCATTTT. The chain has TRBV28 and TRBJ1-5; D is uncertain. The length of the CDR3 is 14 residues. Trimming removed 3 bases from V and 5 bases from J, with 11 bases in between. Germline V gene data show CDR1 as MDHEN and CDR2 as SYDVKM.

This clonotype appeared many times. Here the CDR3 reads CASSDSVLAGDPYEQYF. Here the CDR3 DNA reads TGTGCCAGCAGTGACTCCGTACTAGCGGGAGACCCCTACGAGCAGTACTTC. The chain uses TRBV2 and TRBJ2-7; 11 nucleotides line up with TRBD2. CDR1 is SNHLY, CDR2 FYNNEI, per germline. The CDR3 covers 17 residues. V was clipped by 3 bases and J by 2 bases; unmatched bases: 9.

This clonotype was detected ten times or more. The rearrangement links TRBV30 to TRBJ1-1; 7 nucleotides match TRBD1. CDR1 and CDR2 (germline): GTSNPN, SVGIG (reference sequence). After removal of 3 bases from V and 3 bases from J, the junction contained 7 bases not matched to a gene. The CDR3 extends over 14 amino acids. The CDR3 region has the DNA TGTGCCTGGAGGGCAGGGGGGCTTCACACTGAAGCTTTCTTT. Translating it yields CAWRAGGLHTEAFF.

This clonotype was detected ten times or more. The CDR3 region has the DNA TGTGCCAGCAGCGTAGGGTCCTGGACGCAGGAGACCCAGTACTTC. Translating gives CASSVGSWTQETQYF. J is TRBJ2-5 and V is TRBV9; D remains ambiguous. Between the trimmed V and J ends, which lost 0 bases and 5 bases, there was a span of 14 bases. CDR3 size: 15 residues. Germline V gene lookup returns CDR1 SGDLS and CDR2 YYNGEE.

There are many counts of this clonotype. The chain couples TRBV12-3 or TRBV12-4 to TRBJ1-1; D might be TRBD1 (6 bases). V lost 5 bases, J lost 3 bases, and 13 bases lay in between. This CDR3 comprises 14 residues. The CDR3 coding sequence is TGTGCCAGCAGTACCCAACAGGGATACACTGAAGCTTTCTTT. This gives the protein CASSTQQGYTEAFF.

At least ten counts were recorded for this clonotype. The chain combines TRBV4-2 with TRBJ1-1, with D maybe TRBD1 (5 bases). The V gene's germline CDR1 is LGHNA and CDR2 YNFKEQ. V lost 2 bases to trimming and J lost 14 bases, with 24 bases between them. This CDR3 comprises 15 residues. CDR3 nucleotide sequence: TGTGCCAGCAGCCAACGCCTGACAGACGGTGGTGGGGAATTCTTT. Amino acid sequence: CASSQRLTDGGGEFF.

This clonotype was seen ten or more times. The chain uses TRBV12-3 or TRBV12-4 and TRBJ2-7, with 15 bases fitting TRBD2. The CDR3 totals 18 residues. The ends lost 7 bases at V and 0 bases at J; junction bases unmatched: 10. CDR3 sequence: CASTPGLAGGRSSYEQYF. The CDR3 coding sequence is TGTGCCAGCACCCCGGGACTAGCGGGAGGTCGAAGCTCCTACGAGCAGTACTTC.

This clonotype was seen at least ten times. The chain links TRBV6-1 to TRBJ1-1, with TRBD1 identical over 7 bases. The germline gives CDR1 MNHNS, CDR2 SASEGT. V dropped 6 bases and J dropped 6; count of bases not matched to a gene: 10. The CDR3 is made up of 14 amino acids. CDR3 amino acids: CASSEQVQGAEAFF. CDR3 coding DNA: TGTGCCAGCAGCGAGCAGGTGCAGGGGGCTGAAGCTTTCTTT.

Ten or more counts support this clonotype. This chain links TRBV6-5 with TRBJ2-7, with TRBD1 matching over 7 bases. The CDR3 has 14 amino acids. Germline CDR1 is MNHEY and CDR2 is SVGAGI. Trimming removed 6 bases from V and 6 bases from J; junction bases left unmatched: 11. The CDR3: CASRLWDSASEQYF. The CDR3 DNA reads TGTGCCAGCAGACTTTGGGACAGTGCGTCCGAGCAGTACTTC.

At least ten counts were recorded for this clonotype. The chain joins TRBV6-5 to TRBJ1-1; possibly TRBD1 for D (6 bases). CDR3 length equals 14 residues. Germline assignment: CDR1 MNHEY and CDR2 SVGAGI. Trimming took 2 bases from V and 1 from J, leaving 8 bases between them. The CDR3 sequence is CASSYRDTNTEAFF. CDR3 DNA: TGTGCCAGCAGTTACCGGGACACGAACACTGAAGCTTTCTTT.

In this sample, this clonotype turned up many times. This chain joins TRBV28 and TRBJ1-3, with 7 bases fitting TRBD1. Germline trimming cut 6 bases from V and 8 bases from J; bases unmatched to any gene: 13. Germline-derived CDR1 and CDR2 are MDHEN and SYDVKM. The CDR3 length is 15 residues. The CDR3 here is CASRESRGTRDTIYF. In nucleotides, the CDR3 is TGTGCCAGCAGGGAGTCCAGGGGGACTCGCGACACCATATATTTT.

This clonotype showed up just a few times. J is TRBJ1-1 and V is TRBV5-1; tentatively, D is TRBD1 (6 bases). This CDR3 contains 14 residues. Between the trimmed V and J ends, which lost 3 bases and 5 bases, there was a span of 14 bases. CDR1 is SGHRS and CDR2 is YFSETQ in the germline V gene. The DNA for the CDR3 is TGCGCCAGCAGCTCACAGGAGGGGGTTACTGAAGCTTTCTTT. It translates to CASSSQEGVTEAFF.

This clonotype was picked up one time. The J gene is TRBJ2-1, the V gene TRBV18, with TRBD1 matching over 8 bases. V lost 6 bases and J lost 3; bases outside the gene matches: 4. Germline V gene data show CDR1 as KGHSH and CDR2 as LQKENI. This CDR3 region has 14 residues. DNA of the CDR3: TGTGCCAGCTCCCTGGACAGGGACTACAATGAGCAGTTCTTC. This sequence encodes CASSLDRDYNEQFF.

In this sample, this clonotype turned up many times. The chain employs TRBV20-1 and TRBJ2-7, with D possibly TRBD2 on 5 matching bases. Trimming removed 5 bases from V and 3 bases from J, with 11 bases in between. The CDR3 consists of 12 residues. The germline V gene has CDR1 DFQATT and CDR2 SNEGSKA (reference sequence). CDR3 in amino acids: CSASRTHYEQYF. The CDR3 DNA is TGCAGTGCTTCGAGGACTCACTACGAGCAGTACTTC.

This clonotype came up many times. This may stem from a read error, because a much larger clone lies one nucleotide away. V is TRBV6-2 or TRBV6-3 and J is TRBJ2-7; D may be TRBD2 (7 bases). V lost 2 bases and J 3 bases, leaving 23 bases between the germline ends. The CDR3 covers 18 residues. Germline V gives CDR1 MNHEY, CDR2 SVGEGT. CDR3 DNA sequence: TGTGCCAGCAGTTACGAATCGGAACGGGGGGCGAAGGGCTACGAGCAGTACTTC. As protein: CASSYESERGAKGYEQYF.

The CDR3 nucleotides read TGTGCCAGCTCAGCCAGGGCTAACACTGAAGCTTTCTTT. Translating gives CASSARANTEAFF. The chain joins TRBV18 to TRBJ1-1, with D possibly TRBD1 on 5 matching bases. The germline V gene has CDR1 KGHSH and CDR2 LQKENI. Deletions cut 5 bases from V and 2 bases from J, with 9 bases between. The CDR3 runs 13 residues.

This clonotype came up many times. The chain is built from TRBV12-5 and TRBJ1-1; D remains ambiguous. Trimming took off 5 bases at V and 3 bases at J, with 10 bases between the two ends. The CDR3 contains 13 residues. Looked up from germline, CDR1 is LGHNT and CDR2 is FRNRAP. CDR3 loop: CASGPRAHTEAFF. The CDR3 DNA reads as TGTGCTAGTGGTCCCCGGGCCCACACTGAAGCTTTCTTT.